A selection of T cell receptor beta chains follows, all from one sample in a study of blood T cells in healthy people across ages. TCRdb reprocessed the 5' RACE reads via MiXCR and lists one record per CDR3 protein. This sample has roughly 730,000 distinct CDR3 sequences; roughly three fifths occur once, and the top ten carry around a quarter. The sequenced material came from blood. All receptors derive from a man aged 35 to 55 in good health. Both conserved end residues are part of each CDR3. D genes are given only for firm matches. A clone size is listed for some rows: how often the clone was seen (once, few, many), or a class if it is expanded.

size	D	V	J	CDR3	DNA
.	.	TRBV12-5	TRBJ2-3	CASGPSGSNTQYF	TGTGCTAGTGGGCCATCAGGGTCAAATACGCAGTATTTT
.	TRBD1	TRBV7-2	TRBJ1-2	CASSSGGQVYGYTF	TGTGCCAGCAGCTCTGGGGGACAGGTCTATGGCTACACCTTC
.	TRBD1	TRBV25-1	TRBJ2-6	CASTGGKGTGANVLTF	TGTGCCAGCACAGGGGGTAAGGGCACTGGGGCCAACGTCCTGACTTTC
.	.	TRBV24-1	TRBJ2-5	CATQDTSQETQYF	TGTGCCACCCAGGACACCAGCCAAGAGACCCAGTACTTC
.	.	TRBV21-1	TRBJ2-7	CASSKGGRSVHEQYF	TGTGCCAGCAGTAAAGGGGGCAGATCCGTCCACGAGCAGTACTTC
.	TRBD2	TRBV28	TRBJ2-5	CASSATSAQETQYF	TGTGCCAGCAGTGCTACTAGCGCCCAAGAGACCCAGTACTTC
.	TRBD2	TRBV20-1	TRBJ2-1	CSASGGADDNEQFF	TGCAGTGCGAGCGGGGGGGCCGACGACAATGAGCAGTTCTTC
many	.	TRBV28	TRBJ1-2	CASSLTARGYTF	TGTGCCAGCAGCCTGACAGCGCGTGGCTACACCTTC
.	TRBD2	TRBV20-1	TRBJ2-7	CSAYPLAGTYNEQYF	TGCAGTGCCTATCCACTAGCGGGTACCTACAATGAGCAGTACTTC
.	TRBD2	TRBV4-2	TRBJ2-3	CASSYLSAGAMTDTQYF	TGTGCCAGCAGCTACCTGTCGGCGGGAGCGATGACAGATACGCAGTATTTT
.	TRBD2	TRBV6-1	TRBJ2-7	CASSPSGSFSYEQYF	TGTGCCAGCAGCCCTAGCGGGAGTTTCTCCTACGAGCAGTACTTC
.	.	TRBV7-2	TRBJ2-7	CASSKTGYNEQYF	TGTGCCAGCAGCAAAACAGGATACAATGAGCAGTACTTC
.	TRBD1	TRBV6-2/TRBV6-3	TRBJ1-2	CASSDPGQSNYGYTF	TGTGCCAGCAGTGATCCGGGACAGAGTAACTATGGCTACACCTTC
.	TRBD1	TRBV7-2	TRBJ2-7	CASSSTQGVDEQYF	TGTGCCAGCAGCTCCACCCAGGGGGTTGACGAGCAGTACTTC
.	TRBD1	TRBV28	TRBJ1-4	CASSRTGGGEKLFF	TGTGCCAGCAGCCGGACAGGGGGTGGGGAAAAACTGTTTTTT
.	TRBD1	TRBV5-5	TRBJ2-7	CASSSRDRDPLRYEQYF	TGTGCCAGCAGCTCCCGGGACAGGGACCCTCTGCGATACGAGCAGTACTTC
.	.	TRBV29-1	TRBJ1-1	CSVGWVNTEAFF	TGCAGCGTTGGCTGGGTGAACACTGAAGCTTTCTTT
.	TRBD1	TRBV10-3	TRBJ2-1	CATHATGQGNNEQFF	TGTGCCACCCATGCCACGGGACAGGGGAACAATGAGCAGTTCTTC
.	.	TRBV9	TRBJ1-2	CASSVEGHHYGYTF	TGTGCCAGCAGCGTAGAAGGACACCACTATGGCTACACCTTC
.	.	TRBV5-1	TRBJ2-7	CASSLGDTSSYNEQYF	TGCGCCAGCAGCTTGGGGGACACCAGCTCCTACAATGAGCAGTACTTC
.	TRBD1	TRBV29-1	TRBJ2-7	CSVDTRQGTSGYEQYF	TGCAGCGTTGATACTCGACAGGGGACCTCGGGATACGAGCAGTACTTC
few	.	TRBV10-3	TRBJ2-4	CAISDSPIAKNIQYF	TGTGCCATCAGTGACTCGCCAATAGCCAAAAACATTCAGTACTTC
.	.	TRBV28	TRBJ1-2	CASSLSYSVVYGYTF	TGTGCCAGCAGCTTATCTTACAGCGTAGTCTATGGCTACACCTTC